A single sample gave rise to the 8 T cell receptor beta chains below, sequenced in a study of tissue T cells after allogeneic stem cell transplantation. Only in-frame clones appear in the TCRdb table, and some are missing; sequencing was by immunoSEQ multiplex PCR. The profile shows 9,500 or so clones, around 40% of them singletons. Time point reported: mouse harvest day 7 after allogeneic transplant. Tail vein injection delivered 10^7 T-cell-depleted bone marrow cells and 10^6 splenic CD5+ T cells. Sequencing input: skin. The receptor source for this set is a female BALB/c mouse given C57BL/6 T cells with graft-versus-host disease after an allogeneic hematopoietic cell transplant.

This clone is categorized as medium-sized. Mouse gene names apply. Sequencing ends 1 residue short of the CDR3 end; the germline J gene provides the rest. The chain is built from TRBV16 and TRBJ2-7; possibly TRBD1 for D (6 bases). The CDR3 extends over 13 amino acids. The V and J ends lost 5 bases and 0 bases respectively, with 8 bases between them. Germline loops: CDR1 SGHSA, CDR2 FRNQAP. CDR3 amino acids: CASSRDTSYEQYF. The DNA read from the CDR3 is TGTGCAAGCAGCCGGGACACCTCCTATGAACAGTAC.

This clone was detected only once. Genes and germline come from the mouse. The read finishes 1 residue shy of the CDR3 end, and the germline J gene is used to complete it. The V and J genes are TRBV26 and TRBJ2-4; D gene unclear. V was trimmed by 3 bases and J by 4 bases, leaving 5 bases between them. CDR1 is KGHPV, CDR2 FQNQEV, per germline (reference sequence). This CDR3 has 12 residues. The DNA read from the CDR3 is TGTGCCAGCAGTCTCACAAAAAACACCTTGTAC. Translated, it gives CASSLTKNTLY. The whole CDR3 reads CASSLTKNTLYF.

Worth noting for this clone: The gene symbols are mouse symbols. The observed sequence ends 1 residue before the CDR3 terminus, with the missing tail filled in from the germline J gene. The chain carries TRBV26 and TRBJ2-7; possibly TRBD1 or TRBD2 for D (6 bases each). The CDR3 totals 12 residues. V lost 3 bases, J lost 5 bases, and 8 bases lay in between. Germline CDR1 and CDR2: KGHPV and FQNQEV (reference sequence). This CDR3 is CASSLGGNEQYF. Partial CDR3 DNA: TGTGCCAGCAGTCTAGGGGGGAATGAACAGTAC.

This clone was counted a few times. The gene names given are mouse names. The read is 1 residue too short to cover the CDR3 end, so that end is filled in from the germline J gene. This chain joins TRBV3 and TRBJ2-1; TRBD1 aligns across 9 bases. The CDR3 runs to 15 residues. Germline CDR1 and CDR2: SNHLY and FYNGKV (reference sequence). V lost 5 bases and J lost 4; bases outside the gene matches: 6. The CDR3 DNA, read in part, is TGTGCCAGCAGCCCGGACAGGGGAGGGTATGCTGAGCAGTTC. This codes for CASSPDRGGYAEQF. The entire CDR3 reads CASSPDRGGYAEQFF.

Only a few counts were recorded for this clone. Gene names and germline match the mouse. The read falls 1 residue short of the CDR3 end, and the missing part is taken from the germline J gene. The chain employs TRBV26 and TRBJ1-3; 8 positions agree with TRBD1. J lost 4 bases, V lost 8 bases, and 4 bases had no gene match. This CDR3 has 13 residues. Germline V gives CDR1 KGHPV, CDR2 FQNQEV (reference sequence). CDR3 DNA, as far as it was read: TGTGCCAGCGCCAGGGGGCTGGGAAATACGCTCTAT. The encoded protein is CASARGLGNTLY. The whole CDR3 protein reads CASARGLGNTLYF.

In regard to this clone: The germline and genes are mouse ones. The read ends 1 residue early relative to the CDR3; the germline J gene fills the gap. V gene TRBV1 combines with J gene TRBJ1-4; TRBD1 aligns across 11 bases. This CDR3 contains 15 residues. The V segment lost 4 bases and the J segment 7 bases; nucleotides outside the gene matches: 5. Germline assignment: CDR1 NSQYPW and CDR2 LRSPGD (reference sequence). The CDR3 is CTCSGRDRGFERLFF. The covered CDR3 bases are TGCACCTGCAGTGGCCGGGACAGGGGGTTCGAAAGATTATTT.

This clone occurred a few times. Mouse gene names and germline throughout. The CDR3 is CASSPGGNTLYF. The covered CDR3 bases are TGTGCCAGCAGTCCAGGGGGAAATACGCTCTAT. This sequence joins TRBV19 and TRBJ1-3, with a weak D call TRBD1 (5 bases). Sequencing ends 1 residue short of the CDR3 end; the germline J gene provides the rest. CDR1 is FNHDT and CDR2 is SITEND in the germline V gene (reference sequence). This CDR3 is 12 amino acids long. V was pared by 4 bases and J by 4 bases, with 6 bases between. Full variable domain (rest looked up from reference TRBV19 and TRBJ1-3): GGIITQTPKFLIGQEGQKLTLKCQQNFNHDTMYWYRQDSGKGLRLIYYSITENDLQKGDLSEGYDASREKKSSFSLTVTSAQKNEMAVFLCASSPGGNTLYFGEGSRLIVV.

Of note for this clone: The gene names here belong to mouse. The CDR3 region is CASSSGRTEVFF. The sequenced CDR3 bases are TGTGCCAGCAGCTCGGGACGTACAGAAGTCTTC. The chain carries TRBV3 and TRBJ1-1, with D tentatively TRBD1 (5 bases). Read data end 1 residue before the CDR3 end; the end is taken from the germline J gene. The CDR3 is made up of 12 amino acids. CDR1 SNHLY and CDR2 FYNGKV come from the germline V gene (reference sequence). With 4 bases removed from V and 5 bases from J, the gap between germline ends came to 8 bases.